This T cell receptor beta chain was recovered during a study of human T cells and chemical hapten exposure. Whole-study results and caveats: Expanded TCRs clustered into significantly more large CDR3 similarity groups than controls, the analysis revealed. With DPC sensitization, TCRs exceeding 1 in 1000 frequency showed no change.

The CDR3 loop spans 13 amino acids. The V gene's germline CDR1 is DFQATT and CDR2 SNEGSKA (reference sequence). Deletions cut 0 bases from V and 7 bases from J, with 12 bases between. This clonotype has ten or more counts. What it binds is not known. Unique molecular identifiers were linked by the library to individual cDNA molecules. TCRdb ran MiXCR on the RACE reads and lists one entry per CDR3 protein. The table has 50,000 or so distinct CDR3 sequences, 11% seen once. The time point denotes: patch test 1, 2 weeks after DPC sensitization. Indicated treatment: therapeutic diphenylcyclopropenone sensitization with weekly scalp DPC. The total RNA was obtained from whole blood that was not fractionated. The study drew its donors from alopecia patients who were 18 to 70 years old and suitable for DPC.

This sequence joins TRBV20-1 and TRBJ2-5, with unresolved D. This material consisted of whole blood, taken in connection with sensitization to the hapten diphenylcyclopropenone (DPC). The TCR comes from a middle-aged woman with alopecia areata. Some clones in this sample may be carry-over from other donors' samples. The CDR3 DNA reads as TGCAGTGCTAGAGACGAGACGGTTCGGACCCAGTACTTC. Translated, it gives CSARDETVRTQYF.